This TCR beta chain emerged from a study of shared clonotypes between healthy human individuals. TCRdb keeps only in-frame clones here, not all; method: immunoSEQ multiplex PCR. The table records about 1 million clones, about 70% of them present only once. Germline-derived CDR1 and CDR2 are SGHRS and YFSETQ. The ends were cut back, 4 bases at V and 4 bases at J, with 9 bases in the middle. The CDR3 runs to 13 residues. The specimen was memory CD4+ T cells sorted from blood. Subset indicated: CD45RA-negative fraction. This clonotype originated in a man in his late teens or twenties in good health. The chain joins TRBV5-1 to TRBJ1-3, with a possible D match to TRBD1 (6 bases). The CDR3 sequence is CASSQGLGNTIYF. The DNA for the CDR3 is TGCGCCAGCAGCCAGGGGCTCGGAAACACCATATATTTT.